This TCR beta chain was sequenced for a study of T cell responses to AZD1222 COVID-19 vaccine (dated by TCRdb to about 2021). Regarding the study in general: Because spike-specific TCR depth and breadth did not differ between the two schedules, AZD1222 recipients who got a second dose at roughly 4 weeks were pooled with those who got a second dose at roughly 12 weeks. A total of around 240 trial participants underwent TCR sequencing, of whom approximately 200 had received two doses of AZD1222 and roughly 26 had received two doses of the MenACWY control vaccine. Trial participants were enrolled by age into 18-55, 56-69 and 70-plus year subgroups, with about 150, 27 and 61 TCR-sequenced participants respectively.

The CDR3 regions of human TCRbeta chains were subjected to immunosequencing. The source study handled its data this way. Repertoire TCRs were matched against a reference library of SARS-CoV-2-specific TCRs generated with the MIRA antigen-specificity platform. Breadth was defined as the fraction of unique TCRs that were SARS-CoV-2-associated, and depth was defined as the fraction of total T cells that were SARS-CoV-2-associated. Using the MIRA data, each spike-specific TCR was mapped to the spike region that the TCR reacts to and placed in a CD4 or CD8 class. Log10-transformed breadth and depth values were compared by one-way ANOVA with Sidak's multiple comparisons tests. TCRdb provides this immuneACCESS table in a form limited to in-frame rearrangements. Some clones are lacking; in checked studies, under half of them reflect an unresolved V gene, and why the rest are absent is not known. The V and J calls and clone size come from that table; D and trimming were worked out from the DNA. The sample contains around 110,000 clones, around 90% of them found a single time. The ten most abundant clones make up around 4.5% of the sample.

The meaning of the sample's time point label: baseline before first vaccination. Vaccinee samples came from UK trials COV001 and COV002, including a single-blind randomized controlled phase 2/3 trial of AZD1222 (ChAdOx1 nCoV-19) in healthy adults. Trial participant PBMC samples were collected at day 0 and day 28 after the second dose for TCRbeta chain sequencing. CDR1 LGHDT and CDR2 YNNKEL were looked up in the germline V gene (reference sequence). The CDR3 runs 13 amino acids, cysteine and phenylalanine included. Only the CDR3 part of the read is kept: 39 bases, read in frame from the first base. V lost 7 bases and J lost 1 base, and the count of bases not matched to a germline gene is 2. To note about this clone: The antigen this receptor binds is unknown. Base qualities are not recorded, but no much larger clone differs from it by a single base.

Findings and caveats that apply to the study as a whole: Reportedly, close to half of the unique spike-specific TCRs recognized epitopes lying outside the regions that are mutated in the B.1.351 and B.1.1.7 variants. Spike-specific TCR breadth and depth rose significantly after two AZD1222 doses compared with day 0 and with MenACWY recipients. Conclusions about previously exposed vaccinees are limited because only six or seven AZD1222 recipients were SARS-CoV-2 seropositive at baseline. Vaccine-associated CD4 TCRs spanned the whole spike protein, with dominant responses in regions 160-218 and 743-854. Participants were mostly white British, with more females than males. The authors suggested clonal diversity may have been underestimated. The 56-69-year group was small, and its depth increase did not reach significance, likely because of low power. Because no samples from the day 14 peak response were available, repertoires could be characterized only after the peak T cell response.

Source: peripheral blood, taken on day 0 of AZD1222 vaccination. The clonotype comes from an adult in good health. The chain couples TRBV3-1 (or the pseudogene TRBV3-2) to TRBJ2-3; the junction holds 7 bases that match TRBD2. In nucleotide form, the sequence is TGTGCCAGCAAACGGGGGGGCACAGATACGCAGTATTTT. This encodes CASKRGGTDTQYF.